This T cell receptor beta chain was sequenced during a study of T cells in Graves' hyperthyroidism and ophthalmopathy. Amplified regions were TCR beta CDR3 sequences from RNA transcripts. HTBI primers drove first-round RT-PCR of the TCR CDR3. TCRdb redid the calling of the multiplex PCR reads with MiXCR, one entry per CDR3 protein. The sample holds about 290,000 distinct CDR3 sequences, 15% to 20% seen once. CDR3 length equals 12 residues. The germline V gene has CDR1 SGHVS and CDR2 FQNEAQ. Trimming removed 0 bases from V and 5 bases from J, with 2 bases in between. This clonotype has ten or more counts.

This TCR was recovered from a woman between 55 and 75 years old with Graves' ophthalmopathy. Sequencing used blood. The chain links TRBV7-8 to TRBJ2-1; D gene ambiguous. CDR3 loop: CASSLADNEQFF. CDR3 coding DNA: TGTGCCAGCAGCTTAGCGGACAATGAGCAGTTCTTC.